This passage covers 10 T cell receptor beta chains from one sample sequenced in a study of identical twins. In TCRdb, the 5' RACE reads were re-called with MiXCR into one record per CDR3 protein. The top ten hold approximately 0.25% of the sample, which has around 1.7 million distinct CDR3 sequences, around a third seen once. The sample was cord blood. The source of these receptors is a newborn girl in good health.

The CDR3 here is CSARAVALGTQYF. The CDR3 DNA sequence: TGCAGTGCTAGAGCAGTTGCTTTAGGGACCCAGTACTTC. V usage is TRBV20-1 and J usage is TRBJ2-7; no reliable D call. The DNA matches TRBJ2-5 better at its end, which makes the J call doubtful. This CDR3 is 13 amino acids long. Germline CDR1 and CDR2: DFQATT and SNEGSKA (reference sequence).

The chain carries TRBV28 and TRBJ2-3; D is unclear. The length of the CDR3 is 13 residues. CDR1 MDHEN and CDR2 SYDVKM come from the germline V gene. Between the trimmed V and J ends, which lost 7 bases and 3 bases, there was a span of 11 bases. CDR3 sequence: CASIRTATDTQYF. The CDR3 DNA reads as TGTGCCAGCATTAGAACAGCTACAGATACGCAGTATTTT.

This clonotype was seen a few times. This chain links TRBV28 with TRBJ2-3; no clear D gene. This CDR3 spans 13 amino acids. Germline CDR1 MDHEN, CDR2 SYDVKM. Trimming shortened V by 7 bases and J by 0 bases, and 8 bases separated the two germline ends. The CDR3 sequence is CASMRGSTDTQYF. The CDR3 DNA follows: TGTGCCAGCATGCGCGGCAGCACAGATACGCAGTATTTT.

Only a few counts were recorded for this clonotype. The chain joins TRBV5-1 to TRBJ1-1; TRBD1 agrees at 9 bases. Germline CDR1 and CDR2: SGHRS and YFSETQ. J gave up 1 base and V 2 bases, and 3 bases lay outside the gene matches. The CDR3 contains 15 residues. CDR3 nucleotide sequence: TGCGCCAGCAGCTTTGGACAGGGGCGGAACACTGAAGCTTTCTTT. Protein product: CASSFGQGRNTEAFF. The variable domain in full, completed from reference TRBV5-1 and TRBJ1-1, reads KAGVTQTPRYLIKTRGQQVTLSCSPISGHRSVSWYQQTPGQGLQFLFEYFSETQRNKGNFPGRFSGRQFSNSRSEMNVSTLELGDSALYLCASSFGQGRNTEAFFGQGTRLTVV.

This clonotype came up a few times. This chain links TRBV14 with TRBJ1-1; TRBD1 agrees at 8 bases. The J segment lost 2 bases and the V segment lost 1 base, leaving 3 bases of the junction unmatched. CDR3 length equals 15 residues. Germline lookup yields CDR1 SGHDN and CDR2 FVKESK. CDR3 sequence reads: CASSQGGQANTEAFF. For the CDR3, the DNA is TGTGCCAGCAGCCAAGGGGGACAGGCAAACACTGAAGCTTTCTTT. The whole variable domain, filled in from reference TRBV14 and TRBJ1-1, reads EAGVTQFPSHSVIEKGQTVTLRCDPISGHDNLYWYRRVMGKEIKFLLHFVKESKQDESGMPNNRFLAERTGGTYSTLKVQPAELEDSGVYFCASSQGGQANTEAFFGQGTRLTVV.

This clonotype was seen a handful of times. V and J are TRBV20-1 and TRBJ2-3, with 9 nucleotides matching TRBD2. CDR1 is DFQATT, CDR2 SNEGSKA, per germline (reference sequence). Trimming took 5 bases from V and 4 from J; bases not matched to a gene: 7. There are 14 residues in the CDR3. The CDR3: CSAPLAGRPDTQYF. The CDR3 DNA reads as TGCAGTGCTCCGCTAGCGGGACGCCCAGATACGCAGTATTTT.

The chain uses TRBV20-1 and TRBJ2-1; possible D gene TRBD1, 6 bases. The CDR3 has 13 residues. Germline V gene data show CDR1 as DFQATT and CDR2 as SNEGSKA (reference sequence). Trimming shortened V by 5 bases and J by 4 bases, and 12 bases separated the two germline ends. The CDR3 loop reads CSAGDTRYNEQFF. The CDR3 DNA sequence: TGCAGTGCTGGGGACACACGGTACAATGAGCAGTTCTTC.

This clonotype was recorded a few times. The V gene is TRBV12-5, the J gene TRBJ1-2; 7 bases line up with TRBD1. Looked up from germline, CDR1 is LGHNT and CDR2 is FRNRAP. The CDR3 covers 12 residues. V shed 1 base, J shed 7 bases, and the junction held 0 bases outside the gene matches. The CDR3 DNA is TGTGCTAGTGGTTTGGACAGGGGTGGCTACACCTTC. As protein: CASGLDRGGYTF.

This clonotype was picked up a small number of times. V gene TRBV6-6 combines with J gene TRBJ1-1; no definite D call. There are 13 residues in the CDR3. Trimming removed 7 bases at V and 0 bases at J, with 9 bases between. Per the germline V gene, CDR1 is MNHNY and CDR2 is SVGAGI (reference sequence). The CDR3 is CASTIGVNTEAFF. Written as DNA, the CDR3 is TGTGCCAGCACAATCGGGGTGAACACTGAAGCTTTCTTT.

The table lists this clonotype with a few counts. The chain joins TRBV20-1 to TRBJ1-6, with TRBD1 identical over 7 bases. The CDR3 extends over 13 amino acids. The germline V gene encodes CDR1 DFQATT and CDR2 SNEGSKA (reference sequence). V gave up 1 base and J gave up 8 bases; unmatched junction bases: 2. The CDR3 region has the DNA TGCAGTGCTAGAGCCGACAGGGATTCACCCCTCCACTTT. Encoded protein: CSARADRDSPLHF.